This T cell receptor (beta chain) was captured in a study of HIV-infected patients and healthy controls. Study-level results: In healthy controls, MAIT alpha CDR3s were common; in HIV+ repertoires, severely depleted.

The CDR3 has 15 amino acids. Germline assignment: CDR1 SGHTA and CDR2 FQGNSA. Trimming removed 3 bases from V and 0 bases from J, with 9 bases in between. Antiretroviral therapy had run roughly three months, about 14 weeks, before follow-up blood collection. Whole blood was used without fractionation, so all unsorted peripheral T cells were included. cDNA was made from roughly 470 ng RNA using alpha and beta constant primers. Each of the alpha and beta chains got its own library through chain-specific third strand synthesis with indices. The cDNA received a 5' RACE adapter containing a random hexamer plus an SP2 sequencing primer site. TCRdb redid the calling of the 5' RACE reads with MiXCR, one entry per CDR3 protein. The data hold under 7,500 distinct CDR3 sequences, with 8.5% to 10% observed a single time. This clonotype has only a few counts. Its target is unknown.

The V gene is TRBV7-2, the J gene TRBJ1-5, with D unclear. The TCR sequence derives from an adult with HIV infection. The material sequenced was blood, taken during antiretroviral therapy. The CDR3 here is CASSFTTNSNQPQHF. CDR3 sequence (DNA): TGTGCCAGCAGCTTTACGACAAATAGCAATCAGCCCCAGCATTTT.